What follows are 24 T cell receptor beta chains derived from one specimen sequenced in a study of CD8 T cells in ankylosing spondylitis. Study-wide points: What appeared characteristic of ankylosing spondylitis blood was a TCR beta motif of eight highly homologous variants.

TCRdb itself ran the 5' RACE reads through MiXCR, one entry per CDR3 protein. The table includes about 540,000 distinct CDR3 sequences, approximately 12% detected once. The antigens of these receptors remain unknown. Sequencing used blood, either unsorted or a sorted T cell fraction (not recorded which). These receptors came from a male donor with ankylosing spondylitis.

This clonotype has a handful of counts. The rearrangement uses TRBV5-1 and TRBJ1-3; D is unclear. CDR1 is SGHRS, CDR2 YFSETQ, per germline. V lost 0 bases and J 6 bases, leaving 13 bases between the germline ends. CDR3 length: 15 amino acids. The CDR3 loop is CASSLGLREANTIYF. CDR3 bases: TGCGCCAGCAGCTTGGGCCTCCGGGAGGCAAACACCATATATTTT. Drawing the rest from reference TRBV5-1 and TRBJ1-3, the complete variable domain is KAGVTQTPRYLIKTRGQQVTLSCSPISGHRSVSWYQQTPGQGLQFLFEYFSETQRNKGNFPGRFSGRQFSNSRSEMNVSTLELGDSALYLCASSLGLREANTIYFGEGSWLTVV.

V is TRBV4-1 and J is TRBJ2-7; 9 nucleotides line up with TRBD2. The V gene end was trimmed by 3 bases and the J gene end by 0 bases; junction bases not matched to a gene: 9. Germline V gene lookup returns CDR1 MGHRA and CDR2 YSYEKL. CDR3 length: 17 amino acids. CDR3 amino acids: CASSQGRLADSSYEQYF. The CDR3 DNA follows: TGCGCCAGCAGCCAGGGCCGACTAGCGGATAGCTCCTACGAGCAGTACTTC.

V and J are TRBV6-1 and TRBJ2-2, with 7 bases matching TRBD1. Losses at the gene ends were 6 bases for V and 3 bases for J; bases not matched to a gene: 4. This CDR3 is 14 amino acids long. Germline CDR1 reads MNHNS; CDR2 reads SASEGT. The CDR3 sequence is CASRTGTDTGELFF. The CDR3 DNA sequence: TGTGCCAGCAGGACCGGGACAGACACCGGGGAGCTGTTTTTT.

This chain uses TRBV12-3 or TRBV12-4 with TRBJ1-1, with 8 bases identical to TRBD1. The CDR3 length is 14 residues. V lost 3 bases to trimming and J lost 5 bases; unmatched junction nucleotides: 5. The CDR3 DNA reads TGTGCCAGCAGTTTCGCAGGGGGCTGGACTGAAGCTTTCTTT. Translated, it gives CASSFAGGWTEAFF.

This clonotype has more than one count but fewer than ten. This CDR3 reads CASKLRGAGNQPQHF. The CDR3 DNA follows: TGTGCCAGCAAATTAAGAGGGGCGGGCAATCAGCCCCAGCATTTT. The chain has TRBV28 and TRBJ1-5; maybe TRBD1 (5 bases). Germline CDR1 reads MDHEN; CDR2 reads SYDVKM. The CDR3 is 15 residues long. V was clipped by 7 bases and J by 2 bases, with 15 bases between them.

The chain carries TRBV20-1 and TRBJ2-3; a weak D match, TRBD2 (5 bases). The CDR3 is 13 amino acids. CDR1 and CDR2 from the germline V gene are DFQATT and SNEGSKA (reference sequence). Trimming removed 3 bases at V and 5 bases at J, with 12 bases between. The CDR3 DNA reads TGCAGTGCTAGTCGGGGTGGTGGAGATACGCAGTATTTT. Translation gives CSASRGGGDTQYF.

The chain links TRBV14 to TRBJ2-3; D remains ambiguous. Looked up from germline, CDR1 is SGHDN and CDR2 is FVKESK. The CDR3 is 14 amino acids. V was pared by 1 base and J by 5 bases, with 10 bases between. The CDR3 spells CASSQVSGRDTQYF. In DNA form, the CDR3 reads TGTGCCAGCAGCCAAGTGAGTGGGCGAGATACGCAGTATTTT.

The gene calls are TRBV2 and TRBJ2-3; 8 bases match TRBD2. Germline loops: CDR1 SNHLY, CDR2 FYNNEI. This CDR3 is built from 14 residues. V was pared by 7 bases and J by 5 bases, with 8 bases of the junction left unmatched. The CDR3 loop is CASIFGLAGDTQYF. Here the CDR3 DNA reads TGTGCCAGCATCTTCGGGCTAGCGGGAGATACGCAGTATTTT.

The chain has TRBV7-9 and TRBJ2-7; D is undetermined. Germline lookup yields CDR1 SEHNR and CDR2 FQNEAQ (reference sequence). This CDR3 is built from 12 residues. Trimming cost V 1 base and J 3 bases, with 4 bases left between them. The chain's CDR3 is CASSLDFYEQYV. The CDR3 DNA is TGTGCCAGCAGCTTAGACTTCTACGAGCAGTACGTC.

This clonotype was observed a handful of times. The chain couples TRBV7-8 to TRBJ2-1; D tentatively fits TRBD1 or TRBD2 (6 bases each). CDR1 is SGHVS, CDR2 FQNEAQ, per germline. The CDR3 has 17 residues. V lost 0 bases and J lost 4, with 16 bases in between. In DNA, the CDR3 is TGTGCCAGCAGCTTAGCGGTAGGGGGGAGGATTTACAATGAGCAGTTCTTC. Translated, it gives CASSLAVGGRIYNEQFF.

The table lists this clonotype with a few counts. CDR3 DNA: TGTGCCAGCAGTTTACGGGCGGGAGGAGGGTACAATGAGCAGTTCTTC. This gives the protein CASSLRAGGGYNEQFF. The V gene is TRBV27, the J gene TRBJ2-1; 8 bases are a match to TRBD2. V was pared by 2 bases and J by 4 bases, with 7 bases of the junction left unmatched. CDR3 length equals 16 residues. Germline assignment: CDR1 MNHEY and CDR2 SMNVEV (reference sequence).

The CDR3, as DNA: TGCGCCAGCAGAGAAACCGTTAGCGGTATTTCAGAGGATGAGCAGTTCTTC. This translates into CASRETVSGISEDEQFF. J is TRBJ2-1 and V is TRBV10-2; the D gene is possibly TRBD2 (6 bases). Deletions cut 6 bases from V and 8 bases from J, with 26 bases between. Germline CDR1 WSHSY, CDR2 SAAADI. CDR3 length equals 17 residues.

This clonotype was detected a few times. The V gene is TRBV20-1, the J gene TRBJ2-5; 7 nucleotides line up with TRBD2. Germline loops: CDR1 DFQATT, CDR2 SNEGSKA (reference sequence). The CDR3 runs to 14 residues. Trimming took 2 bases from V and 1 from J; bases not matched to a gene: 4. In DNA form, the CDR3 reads TGCAGTGCTAGAAGGGCTAGCGGCCAAGAGACCCAGTACTTC. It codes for CSARRASGQETQYF.

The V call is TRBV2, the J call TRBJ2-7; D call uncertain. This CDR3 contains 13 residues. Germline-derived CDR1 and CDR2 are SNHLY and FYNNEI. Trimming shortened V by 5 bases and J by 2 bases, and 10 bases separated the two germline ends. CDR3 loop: CASSWLGTYEQYV. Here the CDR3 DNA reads TGTGCCAGCAGTTGGCTCGGCACCTACGAGCAGTACGTC.

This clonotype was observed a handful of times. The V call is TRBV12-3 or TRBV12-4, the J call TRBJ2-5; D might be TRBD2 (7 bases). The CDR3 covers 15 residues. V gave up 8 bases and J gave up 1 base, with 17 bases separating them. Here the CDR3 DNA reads TGTGCCAGCCTCCGGTGGGAGGGGGGCCAAGAGACCCAGTACTTC. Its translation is CASLRWEGGQETQYF.

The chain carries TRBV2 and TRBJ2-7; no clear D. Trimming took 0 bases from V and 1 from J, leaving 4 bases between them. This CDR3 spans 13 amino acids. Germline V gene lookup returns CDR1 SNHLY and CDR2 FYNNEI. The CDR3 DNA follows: TGTGCCAGCAGTGAAGCACTATCCTACGAGCAGTACTTC. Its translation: CASSEALSYEQYF.

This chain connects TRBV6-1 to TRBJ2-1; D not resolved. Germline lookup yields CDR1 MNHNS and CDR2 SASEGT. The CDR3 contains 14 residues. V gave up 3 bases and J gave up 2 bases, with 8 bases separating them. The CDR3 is CASSERPAYNEQFF. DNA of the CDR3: TGTGCCAGCAGTGAGAGACCAGCCTACAATGAGCAGTTCTTC.

In DNA form, the CDR3 reads TGCAGTGCTAGAGGAGGGGAGACAGCGGGTGACTACACCTTC. This sequence encodes CSARGGETAGDYTF. The rearrangement links TRBV20-1 to TRBJ1-2; perhaps TRBD1 as D (5 bases). Trimming removed 1 base at V and 10 bases at J, with 19 bases between. Per germline, CDR1 DFQATT and CDR2 SNEGSKA (reference sequence). This CDR3 contains 14 residues.

The CDR3 nucleotides read TGTGCCAGCAGTCCCCTTGCGGGAGGCTACGAGCAGTACTTC. It codes for CASSPLAGGYEQYF. The rearrangement uses TRBV11-2 and TRBJ2-7, with 8 bases that match TRBD2. CDR1 is SGHAT, CDR2 FQNNGV, per germline. The CDR3 totals 14 residues. V trimming: 6 bases; J trimming: 3 bases; junction bases outside the gene matches: 7. Variable domain in full (rest from reference TRBV11-2 and TRBJ2-7): EAGVAQSPRYKIIEKRQSVAFWCNPISGHATLYWYQQILGQGPKLLIQFQNNGVVDDSQLPKDRFSAERLKGVDSTLKIQPAKLEDSAVYLCASSPLAGGYEQYFGPGTRLTVT.

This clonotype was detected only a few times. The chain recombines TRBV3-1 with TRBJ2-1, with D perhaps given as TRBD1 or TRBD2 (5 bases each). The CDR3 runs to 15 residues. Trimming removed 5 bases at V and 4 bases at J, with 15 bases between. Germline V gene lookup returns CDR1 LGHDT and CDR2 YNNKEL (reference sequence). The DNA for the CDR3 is TGTGCCAGCAGCAAAACCGGGACCACGTACAATGAGCAGTTCTTC. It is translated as CASSKTGTTYNEQFF.

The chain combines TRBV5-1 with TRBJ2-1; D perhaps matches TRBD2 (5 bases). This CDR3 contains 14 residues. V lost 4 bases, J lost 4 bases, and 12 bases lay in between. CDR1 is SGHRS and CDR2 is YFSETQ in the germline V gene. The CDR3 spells CASSRLLDYNEQFF. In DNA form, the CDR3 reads TGCGCCAGCAGCCGCCTACTAGATTACAATGAGCAGTTCTTC.

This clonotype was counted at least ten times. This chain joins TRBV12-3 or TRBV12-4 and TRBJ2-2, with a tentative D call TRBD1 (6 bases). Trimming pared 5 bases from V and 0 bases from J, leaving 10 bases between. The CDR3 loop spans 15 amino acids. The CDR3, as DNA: TGTGCCAGCAGTCTCGGACAGTCGAACACCGGGGAGCTGTTTTTT. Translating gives CASSLGQSNTGELFF.

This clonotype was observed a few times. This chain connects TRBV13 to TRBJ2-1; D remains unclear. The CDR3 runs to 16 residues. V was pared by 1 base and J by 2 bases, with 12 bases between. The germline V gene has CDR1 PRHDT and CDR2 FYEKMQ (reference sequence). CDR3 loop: CASSLDPSRPYNEQFF. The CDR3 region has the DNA TGTGCCAGCAGCTTAGATCCCAGTCGCCCCTACAATGAGCAGTTCTTC.

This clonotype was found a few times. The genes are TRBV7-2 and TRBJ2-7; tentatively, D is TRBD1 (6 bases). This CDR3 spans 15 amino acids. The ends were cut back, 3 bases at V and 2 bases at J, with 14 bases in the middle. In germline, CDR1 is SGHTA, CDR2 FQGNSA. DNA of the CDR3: TGTGCCAGCAGCTTTGGACAGTCCTCACCCTACGAGCAGTACTTC. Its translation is CASSFGQSSPYEQYF.